The 22 T cell receptor beta chains below were found in one sample sequenced in a study of control samples from healthy donors and cancer patients. TCRdb's table, derived via immunoSEQ multiplex PCR, lists solely in-frame clones and lacks some. The table lists about 120,000 clones, about nine tenths of them singletons, with 8% to 9% in the top ten. Sequencing was done on a sample of blood. These receptors originate from a man aged 40-55 years in good health.

V usage is TRBV19 and J usage is TRBJ1-1, with no clear D. Germline-derived CDR1 and CDR2 are LNHDA and SQIVND (reference sequence). V was pared by 0 bases and J by 0 bases, with 8 bases between. This CDR3 is 15 amino acids long. The CDR3 coding sequence is TGTGCCAGTAGTATAGACCGAACAGTGAACACTGAAGCTTTCTTT. This encodes CASSIDRTVNTEAFF.

The V gene is TRBV12-3 or TRBV12-4, the J gene TRBJ2-7, with D perhaps TRBD1 (6 bases). V was pared by 5 bases and J by 8 bases, with 10 bases between. The CDR3 extends over 11 amino acids. DNA for the CDR3: TGTGCCAGCAGTCCCGGACAGAAGCAGTACTTC. Translated, it gives CASSPGQKQYF.

V and J are TRBV29-1 and TRBJ1-1; D remains ambiguous. Germline values: CDR1 SQVTM, CDR2 ANQGSEA. This CDR3 is built from 13 residues. Trimming took off 4 bases at V and 5 bases at J, with 14 bases between the two ends. CDR3 DNA: TGCAGCGTTGTGGCAGGCGGCGAGACTGAAGCTTTCTTT. Residues: CSVVAGGETEAFF.

The CDR3 coding sequence is TGTGCCATTCAGGGGAACTATGGCTACACCTTC. It translates to CAIQGNYGYTF. This chain joins TRBV12-3 or TRBV12-4 and TRBJ1-2; perhaps TRBD1 as D (6 bases). The CDR3 is 11 amino acids. Trimming stripped 10 bases from V and 2 bases from J, with 8 bases between.

The V call is TRBV11-2, the J call TRBJ2-1, with D perhaps TRBD2 (5 bases). V lost 7 bases and J lost 9, with 13 bases in between. The CDR3 sequence is 12 residues long. Germline CDR1 and CDR2: SGHAT and FQNNGV. CDR3 in amino acids: CASTPGSSEQFF. The DNA for the CDR3 is TGTGCCAGCACCCCGGGGAGCAGTGAGCAGTTCTTC.

This rearrangement joins TRBV29-1 to TRBJ1-5; unclear D gene. CDR3 length: 10 residues. The V end lost 4 bases, the J end lost 12 bases, and 10 bases lay between the germline ends. Germline V gene lookup returns CDR1 SQVTM and CDR2 ANQGSEA. The CDR3 DNA reads TGCAGCGTTGTACGCCGGGACCAGCATTTT. Translated, it gives CSVVRRDQHF.

The genes are TRBV19 and TRBJ2-7, with 12 bases lining up with TRBD2. The CDR3 spans 17 residues. Germline CDR1 is LNHDA and CDR2 is SQIVND (reference sequence). The ends lost 1 base at V and 3 bases at J; junction bases unmatched: 7. CDR3 DNA sequence: TGTGCCAGTAGTATAGGACTAGCGGGGGACAGAAGCTACGAGCAGTACTTC. Translating it yields CASSIGLAGDRSYEQYF.

CDR3 DNA: TGCAGCGCGGGTGGGCAGGGGGGCACTGAAGCTTTCTTT. This encodes CSAGGQGGTEAFF. The gene calls are TRBV29-1 and TRBJ1-1; 7 positions agree with TRBD1. Losses at the gene ends were 7 bases for V and 4 bases for J; bases not matched to a gene: 9. This CDR3 region has 13 residues. The germline V gene has CDR1 SQVTM and CDR2 ANQGSEA.

This chain connects TRBV7-9 to TRBJ2-7; D is unclear. Germline V lookup: CDR1 SEHNR, CDR2 FQNEAQ (reference sequence). The CDR3 consists of 12 residues. V gave up 4 bases and J gave up 2 bases, with 6 bases separating them. The CDR3 DNA sequence: TGTGCCAGCAGCTCGAACCCCTACGAGCAGTACTTC. Amino acid sequence: CASSSNPYEQYF.

The chain is built from TRBV29-1 and TRBJ1-1, with 9 bases fitting TRBD1. The CDR3 consists of 12 residues. Germline V CDR1 and CDR2: SQVTM, ANQGSEA. V gave up 6 bases and J gave up 6 bases; unmatched junction bases: 5. The CDR3 sequence: CSVRTGEAEAFF. As DNA, the CDR3 is TGCAGCGTGAGGACAGGGGAGGCTGAAGCTTTCTTT.

The gene calls are TRBV5-1 and TRBJ1-2, with a weak D call TRBD1 (5 bases). Germline V gene lookup returns CDR1 SGHRS and CDR2 YFSETQ. The CDR3 totals 16 residues. The V end was cut by 3 bases, the J end by 2 bases, with 17 bases between. For the CDR3, the DNA is TGCGCCAGCAGCTCCACCGGGCCAGGGAAGAACTATGGCTACACCTTC. Translated, it gives CASSSTGPGKNYGYTF.

The V and J genes are TRBV2 and TRBJ2-7; tentatively, D is TRBD2 (5 bases). Germline CDR1 reads SNHLY; CDR2 reads FYNNEI. The CDR3 has 11 residues. Trimming shortened V by 6 bases and J by 4 bases, and 7 bases separated the two germline ends. The CDR3 sequence is CASRGAYEQYF. The DNA for the CDR3 is TGTGCCAGCAGGGGAGCTTACGAGCAGTACTTC.

This chain links TRBV5-1 with TRBJ2-3; 9 bases fit TRBD2. The CDR3 runs to 16 residues. Germline CDR1 and CDR2: SGHRS and YFSETQ. J gave up 2 bases and V 6 bases, and 10 bases lay outside the gene matches. CDR3 loop: CASKLERGAFTDTQYF. The CDR3 DNA reads TGCGCCAGCAAATTGGAGCGGGGGGCGTTCACAGATACGCAGTATTTT.

V and J are TRBV11-3 and TRBJ1-2; D unresolved. From germline, CDR1 is SGHNT and CDR2 YENEEA. The CDR3 is made up of 13 amino acids. The V gene lost 2 bases and the J gene lost 5 bases, with 9 bases spanning the gap. CDR3 region: CASSLYPSYGYTF. In DNA, the CDR3 is TGTGCCAGCAGCTTATACCCTTCTTATGGCTACACCTTC.

The chain carries TRBV11-2 and TRBJ2-2; no clear D. The CDR3 has 15 amino acids. The ends were cut back, 0 bases at V and 7 bases at J, with 12 bases in the middle. Germline V gene lookup returns CDR1 SGHAT and CDR2 FQNNGV. CDR3 protein: CASSLELGARGELFF. DNA of the CDR3: TGTGCCAGCAGCTTAGAGCTAGGTGCGCGCGGGGAGCTGTTTTTT. Looking up the rest from reference TRBV11-2 and TRBJ2-2 gives the full variable domain: EAGVAQSPRYKIIEKRQSVAFWCNPISGHATLYWYQQILGQGPKLLIQFQNNGVVDDSQLPKDRFSAERLKGVDSTLKIQPAKLEDSAVYLCASSLELGARGELFFGEGSRLTVL.

The chain couples TRBV7-3 to TRBJ1-1, with D perhaps matching TRBD1 (5 bases). The V gene lost 4 bases and the J gene lost 1 base, with 7 bases spanning the gap. The CDR3 is made up of 13 amino acids. Germline V gene data show CDR1 as SGHTA and CDR2 as FQGTGA. This CDR3 is CASSSQENTEAFF. Written as DNA, the CDR3 is TGTGCCAGCAGCTCACAGGAGAACACTGAAGCTTTCTTT.

The chain links TRBV4-3 to TRBJ2-7; 8 bases are a match to TRBD1. CDR3 size: 16 residues. The trim removed 0 bases at V and 2 bases at J, leaving 6 bases unmatched. Germline V gives CDR1 LGHNA, CDR2 YSLEER. The CDR3 sequence is CASSQDLPGQAYEQYF. The DNA for the CDR3 is TGCGCCAGCAGCCAAGACCTTCCGGGACAGGCCTACGAGCAGTACTTC.

The rearrangement uses TRBV3-1 (or the pseudogene TRBV3-2) and TRBJ2-5, with D perhaps matching TRBD2 (7 bases). The CDR3 length is 15 residues. Germline V gene lookup returns CDR1 LGHDT and CDR2 YNNKEL (reference sequence). V lost 1 base and J 5 bases, leaving 14 bases between the germline ends. The CDR3 sequence is CASSQVGGAWETQYF. CDR3 nucleotides: TGTGCCAGCAGCCAAGTGGGGGGGGCGTGGGAGACCCAGTACTTC.

The rearrangement links TRBV5-8 to TRBJ1-2; no reliable D call. The CDR3 runs 15 residues. V was clipped by 2 bases and J by 8 bases, with 19 bases between them. Per germline, CDR1 SGHTS and CDR2 YDEGEE. CDR3 residues: CASSFITPHMRGYTF. CDR3 nucleotides: TGTGCCAGCAGCTTTATTACACCTCATATGAGGGGCTACACCTTC.

The chain is built from TRBV19 and TRBJ2-7; 10 bases agree with TRBD1. With 5 bases clipped from V and 6 bases from J, the junction kept 10 bases outside the gene matches. CDR1 is LNHDA and CDR2 is SQIVND in the germline V gene (reference sequence). This CDR3 has 15 residues. The CDR3 bases are TGTGCCAGTAGTGCAACCGGGACAGGGGTGATCGAGCAGTACTTC. This translates into CASSATGTGVIEQYF.

In the case of this clone: Different DNA sequences within this sample yield the same CDR3. CDR3 DNA sequence: TGTGCGACCGGGCGGGGGGCCAACACCGGGGAGCTGTTTTTT. Residues: CATGRGANTGELFF. This chain joins TRBV30 and TRBJ2-2; 8 bases line up with TRBD2. The CDR3 loop spans 14 amino acids. Germline CDR1 is GTSNPN and CDR2 is SVGIG (reference sequence).

This clone was observed once. V usage is TRBV12-3 or TRBV12-4 and J usage is TRBJ1-2; no firm D call. CDR3 length: 12 amino acids. With 5 bases removed from V and 4 bases from J, the gap between germline ends came to 8 bases. DNA of the CDR3: TGTGCCAGCAGTGGGGTTCCCTATGGCTACACCTTC. Its protein is CASSGVPYGYTF.